Listed below are T cell receptor beta chains from one sample, sequenced in a study of beta chain features in type 1 diabetes. Sequencing was performed with immunoSEQ multiplex PCR; in TCRdb, only in-frame clones are kept and a portion is missing. The sample lists over 500,000 clones, about a sixth occurring once. The sample consisted of naive CD4+ T cells from blood. The receptor source for this set is a man younger than 35 in good health. The CDR3 runs from the conserved cysteine through the conserved F or W. D genes are given only for firm matches. Some rows mark clone size as missing; the rest say once, few, many or name a class of expanded clone.

clone_size	v_call	j_call	d_call	cdr3_nt	cdr3_aa
-	TRBV19	TRBJ2-1	-	TGTGCCAGTAGACGGACAGTATTGACCTACAATGAGCAGTTCTTC	CASRRTVLTYNEQFF
-	TRBV7-2	TRBJ1-1	-	TGTGCCACGCTACAGGGGAACACTGAAGCTTTCTTT	CATLQGNTEAFF
few	TRBV2	TRBJ1-2	-	TGTGCCACAGCAAGGGAAAGAGGGGCCACTAACTATGGCTACACCTTC	CATARERGATNYGYTF
-	TRBV29-1	TRBJ2-5	-	TGCAGCGGCGGAGAGACCCAGTACTTC	CSGGETQYF
-	TRBV6-1	TRBJ1-5	-	TGTGCCAGCAGTGAAGCGCTCAGGGCTGGCGATCAGCCCCAGCATTTT	CASSEALRAGDQPQHF
-	TRBV5-1	TRBJ2-7	TRBD2	TGCGCCAGCAGCTCTCCGGGACTAGCGGGAAGCTACGAGCAGTACTTC	CASSSPGLAGSYEQYF
few	TRBV2	TRBJ2-7	-	TGTGCCAGCAGTGGGTCACTCCAGGAGTACTTC	CASSGSLQEYF
-	TRBV7-9	TRBJ1-1	-	TGTGCCAGCAGCCCCCGACAGGAGTCGGCTGAAGCTTTCTTT	CASSPRQESAEAFF
few	TRBV7-2	TRBJ2-2	-	TGTGCCAGCAGCTTAGCAGCGACTAGGGGCACCGGGGAGCTGTTTTTT	CASSLAATRGTGELFF
-	TRBV7-7	TRBJ2-5	-	TGTGCTAGCAGCTTAGGCGGGCAGGGCGGAGAGACCCAGTACTTC	CASSLGGQGGETQYF
-	TRBV14	TRBJ1-2	-	TGTGCCAGCAGCCGACAACAAGGGAACTATGGCTACACCTTC	CASSRQQGNYGYTF
-	TRBV20-1	TRBJ1-6	-	TGCAGTGCTAAACAGTATTCACCCCTCCACTTT	CSAKQYSPLHF
few	TRBV5-4	TRBJ1-3	-	TGTGCCAGCAGCGGAGACGCTCCGTTCTCTGGAAACACCATATATTTT	CASSGDAPFSGNTIYF
-	TRBV7-9	TRBJ2-2	TRBD1	TGTGCCCCATGGGGACAGGGGAACACCGGGGAGCTGTTTTTT	CAPWGQGNTGELFF
-	TRBV14	TRBJ1-5	-	TGTGCCAGCAGCCAAGATCTGGGGAAGCCCCAGCATTTT	CASSQDLGKPQHF
-	TRBV7-3	TRBJ2-3	TRBD2	TGTGCCAGCAGCAAGACTAGCGGGGGTACAGATACGCAGTATTTT	CASSKTSGGTDTQYF
-	TRBV4-1	TRBJ2-2	-	TGCGCCAGCAGCCACTCGACTAGGGGTGGGTTTGGAGGGGAGCTGTTTTTT	CASSHSTRGGFGGELFF
-	TRBV4-2	TRBJ2-6	-	TGTGCCAGCAGCCTACTAGGAGTGGCCAACGTCCTGACTTTC	CASSLLGVANVLTF
few	TRBV6-5	TRBJ2-5	-	TGTGCCAGCAGTTACTCTCGCGGGAACCAAGAGACCCAGTACTTC	CASSYSRGNQETQYF
few	TRBV7-3	TRBJ2-1	-	TGTGCCAGCAGCTCGAGACTAGACTACAATGAGCAGTTCTTC	CASSSRLDYNEQFF
few	TRBV16	TRBJ1-3	-	TGTGCCAGCAGCCAATCAGCGTCACACTCTGGAAACACCATATATTTT	CASSQSASHSGNTIYF
few	TRBV10-3	TRBJ2-1	TRBD2	TGTGCCATCAGCTCTCCTAGCGGCGACAATGAGCAGTTCTTC	CAISSPSGDNEQFF
few	TRBV11-2	TRBJ2-3	TRBD2	TGTGCCAGCAGCCGGACCCTAGCGGGAGGATTGACAGATACGCAGTATTTT	CASSRTLAGGLTDTQYF
few	TRBV6-4	TRBJ1-6	-	TGTGCCAGCGCACTGCAGAATAATTCACCCCTCCACTTT	CASALQNNSPLHF
few	TRBV29-1	TRBJ2-6	-	TGCAGCGTTGAGGTTGGGGTACGTGAGGCCAACGTCCTGACTTTC	CSVEVGVREANVLTF
-	TRBV7-9	TRBJ2-7	-	TGTGCCAGCAGCTTAGGGATTGGGCCGGCTTCCTACGAGCAGTACTTC	CASSLGIGPASYEQYF
many	TRBV10-3	TRBJ2-3	TRBD2	TGTGCCATCAACCGAAGGACAGGTAGTAGCGGGAGCTTCACAGATACGCAGTATTTT	CAINRRTGSSGSFTDTQYF
-	TRBV11-3	TRBJ2-1	-	TGTGCCAGCAGCTTCGGCGGGCCTCGCTACAATGAGCAGTTCTTC	CASSFGGPRYNEQFF
-	TRBV20-1	TRBJ1-2	-	TGCAGTGCTAGAGACAGCTATGGCTACACCTTC	CSARDSYGYTF
-	TRBV28	TRBJ2-7	TRBD2	TGTGCCAGCAGCCCCCGGAGCGGGACTAGTTACGAGCAGTACTTC	CASSPRSGTSYEQYF
-	TRBV7-9	TRBJ2-2	-	TGTGCCAGCAGCTTTTCGGGGGCGAGGACCGGGGAGCTGTTTTTT	CASSFSGARTGELFF
-	TRBV7-2	TRBJ2-7	TRBD1	TGTGCCAGCAGCGTTCGCTCAGGGGGCCCCTACGAGCAGTACTTC	CASSVRSGGPYEQYF
-	TRBV13	TRBJ2-5	TRBD2	TGTGCCAGCAGCGACACCACTCTAGCGGGAGTGAGTGAGACCCAGTACTTC	CASSDTTLAGVSETQYF
few	TRBV2	TRBJ1-6	-	TGTGCCAGACAACAGGGCGAGTGGGGAGTTTCACCCCTCCACTTT	CARQQGEWGVSPLHF
-	TRBV30	TRBJ2-3	-	TGTGCCTGGAGTCAGGGCCTCAAGGGGATCACAGATACGCAGTATTTT	CAWSQGLKGITDTQYF
-	TRBV28	TRBJ2-7	-	TGTGCCAGCAGAGAGGTGGGCAAGGGCGACTACGAGCAGTACTTC	CASREVGKGDYEQYF
-	TRBV7-8	TRBJ1-6	-	TGTGCCAGCAGCCCAGCCGGGGGTTACTCACCCCTCCACTTT	CASSPAGGYSPLHF
-	TRBV4-3	TRBJ2-7	-	TGCGCCAGCAGCCATGAGAGGGGAGACTCCTACGAGCAGTACTTC	CASSHERGDSYEQYF
few	TRBV19	TRBJ2-7	TRBD1	TGTGCCAGTACCCACGGACAGGGGGGGTACGAGCAGTACTTC	CASTHGQGGYEQYF
few	TRBV7-6	TRBJ1-2	-	TGTGCCAGCAGCCCGCGAGGAGCAGGGAGTGACTATGGCTACACCTTC	CASSPRGAGSDYGYTF
-	TRBV9	TRBJ1-2	-	TGTGCCAGCAGCGACCCCGGGGGGATCGGGAATGGCTACACCTTC	CASSDPGGIGNGYTF
-	TRBV2	TRBJ2-1	-	TGTGCCAGCAGTGTTTTTAGTCTCAATGATGAGCAGTTCTTC	CASSVFSLNDEQFF
once	TRBV7-6	TRBJ1-1	TRBD1	TGTGCCAGCAGCTCTCGACAGGGGGTCCTGTTTGAAGCTTTCTTT	CASSSRQGVLFEAFF
-	TRBV5-1	TRBJ2-2	TRBD2	TGCGCCAGCAGCCCGAGACTAGCGGGAGGGACGAACACCGGGGAGCTGTTTTTT	CASSPRLAGGTNTGELFF
few	TRBV4-3	TRBJ2-1	TRBD2	TGCGCCAGCAGCCACCCTAGGACTAGCGGAACCCTGGGTGACAATGAGCAGTTCTTC	CASSHPRTSGTLGDNEQFF
few	TRBV11-2	TRBJ2-7	-	TGTGCCAGCAGCTTAATTACAGGGAAGTCCGAGCAGTACTTC	CASSLITGKSEQYF
-	TRBV27	TRBJ1-2	TRBD1	TGTGCCAGCAGGAAGACAGGGAAAGAGTTGTCGGCTAACTATGGCTACACCTTC	CASRKTGKELSANYGYTF
-	TRBV2	TRBJ1-5	-	TGTGCCAGCCAAACAGGGTATAGCAATCAGCCCCAGCATTTT	CASQTGYSNQPQHF